This T cell receptor beta chain was recorded in a study of shared clonotypes between healthy human individuals. The wider study: In total, the donors were two women and a few men aged 18 to 49.

The CDR3 consists of 16 residues. The trim removed 0 bases at V and 5 bases at J, leaving 8 bases unmatched. The germline V gene has CDR1 GTSNPN and CDR2 SVGIG (reference sequence). Some 30,000 T cell genomes (about 300 ng DNA) went into each PBMC replicate. The unsorted PBMC sample used ten immunoSEQ deep assay plates. Per the original data handling: Without quality scores, immunoSEQ junctional reads could not be filtered like full-length reads. Clones were sequenced by immunoSEQ multiplex PCR, and TCRdb holds only the in-frame ones, with some missing. Clone size and V and J calls were adopted from that table, with D and trimming inferred from the DNA. The data contain hundreds of thousands of clones, around 81% of them singletons.

The TCR was taken from a woman between 40 and 55 years old in good health. Some clones in this sample may be carry-over from other donors' samples. The sample was PBMCs. The chain carries TRBV30 and TRBJ2-3, with TRBD2 matching over 10 bases. The CDR3 loop reads CAWSVQVAGGGDTQYF. The DNA for the CDR3 is TGTGCCTGGAGTGTACAGGTAGCGGGAGGTGGAGATACGCAGTATTTT.